What follows describes a single TCR beta chain. Its antigen is still unknown. Researchers ran the PCR with 60 Vbeta and 13 Jbeta primers. Sequencing used immunoSEQ multiplex PCR; TCRdb keeps in-frame clones, though not all of them. In the table there are roughly 100,000 clones, roughly 85% of which are singletons. The data stem from a study of cytomegalovirus exposure and HLA in healthy donors. Broader study findings: Cytomegalovirus association was assigned to about 150 TCR beta chains. TCR beta V- and J-gene trimming was later associated with a missense DCLRE1C variant.

The germline gives CDR1 LGHNA, CDR2 YSLEER. Trimming left V 0 bases short and J 0 bases short, with 12 bases between. This CDR3 has 17 residues. This chain joins TRBV4-3 and TRBJ1-5, with D perhaps TRBD1 (5 bases). Input material: PBMCs. This receptor was taken from a man aged 40-50 years in good health and CMV-seronegative. The CDR3 DNA reads TGCGCCAGCAGCCAAGATGCGCGGGGCTATAGCAATCAGCCCCAGCATTTT. The encoded protein is CASSQDARGYSNQPQHF.